The clone carrying this TCR beta chain occurred a few times. V lost 0 bases and J lost 4; bases outside the gene matches: 7. The V gene's germline CDR1 is LGHNA and CDR2 YSLEER. CDR3 length: 17 residues. The sample comes from a study of cytomegalovirus exposure and HLA in healthy donors. The PCR contained 60 Vbeta and 13 Jbeta primers. The protocol was immunoSEQ multiplex PCR, while the TCRdb copy is restricted to in-frame clones and leaves out a portion. Here the sample spans 110,000 to 150,000 clones, roughly 80% being singletons. The sample consisted of PBMCs. The sequence was obtained from a man younger than 35 in good health and CMV-seronegative. The chain couples TRBV4-3 to TRBJ1-2; 11 bases line up with TRBD1. The CDR3: CASSQDLDRGLGYGYTF. CDR3 nucleotides: TGCGCCAGCAGCCAAGATTTGGACAGGGGGCTGGGCTATGGCTACACCTTC.